The rows below give T cell receptor beta chains drawn from one sample of a study of human T cells and chemical hapten exposure. TCRdb re-analysed the RACE reads in MiXCR, keeping a single row per CDR3 protein. The sample includes about 110,000 distinct CDR3 sequences, more than 10% of them seen just once. The sample consisted of whole blood, taken in connection with sensitization to the hapten diphenylcyclopropenone (DPC). Receptors originate from a woman in her forties or fifties with alopecia areata. Some clones in this sample may be carry-over from other donors' samples. The CDR3 runs from the conserved cysteine through the conserved F or W. D genes are given only for firm matches. Not all rows give a size; the values are once, few, many and, for expanded clones, a class.

CDR3nt	CDR3aa	abundance	v_gene	j_gene	d_gene
TGCGCCAGCAGCCCGGGACAGAGCACAGATACGCAGTATTTT	CASSPGQSTDTQYF	many	TRBV5-1	TRBJ2-3	TRBD1
TGTGCCAGCAGCTTCTCTAGCGGGAGGGCCGGAGAGACCCAGTACTTC	CASSFSSGRAGETQYF	few	TRBV7-2	TRBJ2-5	TRBD2
TGTGCCAGCAGTTCCGGACTACATGTCGCCGAGCAGTACTTC	CASSSGLHVAEQYF	few	TRBV12-3/TRBV12-4	TRBJ2-7	-
TGTGCCAGCACGGTTTCGACCTATGGCTACACCTTC	CASTVSTYGYTF	-	TRBV28	TRBJ1-2	-
TGTGCCAGCAACGCCGGGACAGCGAATCAGCCCCAGCATTTT	CASNAGTANQPQHF	-	TRBV28	TRBJ1-5	TRBD1
TGTGCTAGCAGCTTAGAGTACGGGACCTACAATGAGCAGTTCTTC	CASSLEYGTYNEQFF	few	TRBV7-7	TRBJ2-1	-
TGTGCCAGCAGCTTAGAGAGGTCTTACGAGCAGTACTTC	CASSLERSYEQYF	-	TRBV7-8	TRBJ2-7	-
TGTGCCAGCGAGAGGGACTCCTACGAGCAGTACTTC	CASERDSYEQYF	-	TRBV28	TRBJ2-7	-
TGTGCCAGTAAAATTATGTCAGGGAACGCTTTCTTT	CASKIMSGNAFF	few	TRBV19	TRBJ1-1	-
TGTGCCAGCAGAGACCGACAGGGGTCTGGGGCCAACGTCCTGACTTTC	CASRDRQGSGANVLTF	-	TRBV6-6	TRBJ2-6	TRBD1
TGTGCCAGCAGCGTAGATAGGGGGCGCGGGACTGAAGCTTTCTTT	CASSVDRGRGTEAFF	-	TRBV9	TRBJ1-1	TRBD1
TGTGCCAGCAGTTTATTCGGGAATAGCAATCAGCCCCAGCATTTT	CASSLFGNSNQPQHF	few	TRBV28	TRBJ1-5	-
TGTGCCAGCAGCTCCCGACCAGGGGGTTCTGAAGCTTTCTTT	CASSSRPGGSEAFF	-	TRBV13	TRBJ1-1	TRBD1
TGCAGCGCCGGGACAGGGGGTACTGAAGCTTTCTTT	CSAGTGGTEAFF	-	TRBV29-1	TRBJ1-1	TRBD1
TGTGCCAGCAGGAGGGGACAGCTTAATGAAAAACTGTTTTTT	CASRRGQLNEKLFF	few	TRBV12-3/TRBV12-4	TRBJ1-4	TRBD1
TGTGCCAGCAGCTCCGACAGGCGTTATCAGCCCCAGCATTTT	CASSSDRRYQPQHF	-	TRBV7-2	TRBJ1-5	-
TGTGCCAGCAGTCGTAGTCCCTACGAGCAGTACTTC	CASSRSPYEQYF	-	TRBV28	TRBJ2-7	-
TGTGCCAGCAGCCTGACGGGGACATCTCCTGAAGCTTTCTTT	CASSLTGTSPEAFF	many	TRBV3-1	TRBJ1-1	-
TGTGCCAGCAGCCTCTCACCCCCATATTCACCCCTCCACTTT	CASSLSPPYSPLHF	-	TRBV4-2	TRBJ1-6	-
TGCAGTGCTAGAGGGGCTAGAGGTCAGCCCCAGCATTTT	CSARGARGQPQHF	many	TRBV20-1	TRBJ1-5	-
TGTGCCAGCAGTAAACCGGGACAGGGGGCGAGGAACATTCAGTACTTC	CASSKPGQGARNIQYF	once	TRBV12-3/TRBV12-4	TRBJ2-4	TRBD1
TGCGCCAGGACAGGGGGAGAGACCCAGTACTTC	CARTGGETQYF	many	TRBV10-1	TRBJ2-5	TRBD1
TGTGCCAGCAGCTCGGGGGGGTCGGCTTCCTACGAGCAGTACTTC	CASSSGGSASYEQYF	-	TRBV11-3	TRBJ2-7	TRBD2
TGTGCCAGCACTATTACCGGGACAGGAGGTCCTAATGAAAAACTGTTTTTT	CASTITGTGGPNEKLFF	many	TRBV2	TRBJ1-4	TRBD1
TGTGCCAGCGCGGTTGAGAGCTCTGGGGCCGACGTCCTGACTTTC	CASAVESSGADVLTF	once	TRBV6-5	TRBJ2-6	-
TGTGCCATCACCCCGAATAGCAATCAGCCCCAGCATTTT	CAITPNSNQPQHF	-	TRBV10-3	TRBJ1-5	-
TGTGCCAGCAGTGAAAGGAACCTCAGGGTACAGGGCTACGAGCAGTACTTC	CASSERNLRVQGYEQYF	many	TRBV6-1	TRBJ2-7	-
TGTGCCAGCAGTGAACGGGCAGGGGGCACTGAAGCTTTCTTT	CASSERAGGTEAFF	few	TRBV25-1	TRBJ1-1	TRBD1
TGCGCCAGCAGGGCAGGGATGAACACTGAAGCTTTCTTT	CASRAGMNTEAFF	few	TRBV5-1	TRBJ1-1	-
TGTGCCAGCAGCTTAAGGCGCTTGGCCACTGAAGCTTTCTTT	CASSLRRLATEAFF	few	TRBV5-6	TRBJ1-1	-
TGCGCCAGCAGCCACAGGGGCAACACTCAAAACACTGAAGCTTTCTTT	CASSHRGNTQNTEAFF	few	TRBV5-1	TRBJ1-1	TRBD1